This entry describes one T cell receptor (beta chain). What it recognizes is unknown. Germline V gene lookup returns CDR1 KGHSH and CDR2 LQKENI. The CDR3 spans 16 residues. The ends lost 6 bases at V and 4 bases at J; junction bases unmatched: 14. This specimen belongs to a study of T cell responses to AZD1222 COVID-19 vaccine. Whole-study findings and limits: Nearly half of unique spike-specific TCRs reportedly avoided B.1.351 and B.1.1.7 mutated regions. Seropositivity was recorded at baseline in only a handful of AZD1222 recipients.

Sequencing was performed with immunoSEQ multiplex PCR; in TCRdb, only in-frame clones are kept and a portion is missing. Of some 72,000 clones in the sample, under 95% are singletons; the top ten hold around 7.1%. The input for sequencing was peripheral blood, taken on day 0 of MenACWY control vaccination. The TCR sequence derives from an adult in good health. The V and J genes are TRBV18 and TRBJ1-2, with 7 bases that match TRBD1. CDR3 sequence: CASSLAGPGQIYGYTF. The CDR3 coding sequence is TGTGCCAGCTCCCTCGCCGGACCGGGACAGATCTATGGCTACACCTTC.